The clone carrying this TCR beta chain was recorded only once. The data derive from a study of blood T cell repertoires in COVID-19. Study-level information: Samples representing acute and convalescent COVID-19 were sourced from the United States, Italy and Spain. The analysed material was cDNA or gDNA that came from T cells, B-cell-depleted T cells, or PBMCs.

Study processing details: Amplification of reference gene primers provided the estimated nucleated cell counts. TCRdb's table, derived via immunoSEQ multiplex PCR, lists solely in-frame clones and lacks some. The V and J calls and the clone size are those of that table, but D and trimming were determined from the DNA. Of about 84,000 clones listed, 65% to 85% were seen once; the top ten hold around two fifths. V shed 0 bases and J shed 2 bases, with 21 bases lying between them. This CDR3 contains 18 residues. The V gene's germline CDR1 is SGDLS and CDR2 YYNGEE. Sequencing was done on a sample of peripheral blood. The chain combines TRBV9 with TRBJ2-7, with D possibly TRBD1 on 6 matching bases. This sequence was found in an elderly man with active or convalescent COVID-19. CDR3 sequence reads: CASSVGEADRINPYEQYF. CDR3 bases: TGTGCCAGCAGCGTAGGAGAGGCGGACAGAATAAATCCCTACGAGCAGTACTTC.